The 20 T cell receptor beta chains below come from one sample, sequenced in a study of blood T cells in healthy people across ages. A second PCR of about 6 to 11 cycles used a sample-barcoded 5' primer and a J-beta primer mix. TCRdb passed the 5' RACE reads through MiXCR, listing each CDR3 protein once. This table holds approximately 1.5 million distinct CDR3 sequences, around 36% found once. The sample consisted of blood. These receptors all come from a young woman in good health.

This clonotype has only a few counts. The V gene is TRBV7-8, the J gene TRBJ2-3; 8 positions match TRBD2. CDR1 SGHVS and CDR2 FQNEAQ come from the germline V gene. The junction had 9 bases not matched to a gene; V was cut back by 1 base and J by 3 bases. This CDR3 contains 17 residues. In nucleotides, the CDR3 is TGTGCCAGCAGCTTAGGCCGGGAGGGGCCGAGGACAGATACGCAGTATTTT. Translation: CASSLGREGPRTDTQYF. Based on the CDR3 plus reference TRBV7-8 and TRBJ2-3, the full variable domain is GAGVSQSPRYKVAKRGQDVALRCDPISGHVSLFWYQQALGQGPEFLTYFQNEAQLDKSGLPSDRFFAERPEGSVSTLKIQRTQQEDSAVYLCASSLGREGPRTDTQYFGPGTRLTVL.

This clonotype has only one observation. The chain uses TRBV11-2 and TRBJ1-5, with TRBD1 as a possible D gene (5 bases). The V end lost 0 bases, the J end lost 5 bases, and 8 bases lay between the germline ends. The CDR3 contains 14 residues. From germline, CDR1 is SGHAT and CDR2 FQNNGV. CDR3 residues: CASSLDPTDQPQHF. In DNA, the CDR3 is TGTGCCAGCAGCTTAGATCCGACAGATCAGCCCCAGCATTTT.

This clonotype was detected a few times. The chain recombines TRBV7-2 with TRBJ2-7; a possible D gene is TRBD2 (6 bases). V shed 5 bases and J shed 1 base, with 15 bases lying between them. There are 15 residues in the CDR3. Germline V lookup: CDR1 SGHTA, CDR2 FQGNSA. Here the CDR3 DNA reads TGTGCCAGCAGCACCCAAGGCGGGATTTCCTACGAGCAGTACTTC. Protein: CASSTQGGISYEQYF. Full variable domain (rest looked up from reference TRBV7-2 and TRBJ2-7): GAGVSQSPSNKVTEKGKDVELRCDPISGHTALYWYRQSLGQGLEFLIYFQGNSAPDKSGLPSDRFSAERTGGSVSTLTIQRTQQEDSAVYLCASSTQGGISYEQYFGPGTRLTVT.

As regards this clonotype: A junction end diverges from the germline sequence, so it may reflect a read error. The J gene is TRBJ2-1, the V gene TRBV20-1; D remains unclear. In germline, CDR1 is DFQATT, CDR2 SNEGSKA (reference sequence). This CDR3 is built from 15 residues. Here the CDR3 DNA reads TGCAGTGCTAGAGATCTCGCGCTCTCCTACAATGAGCAGGTCTTC. Its translation: CSARDLALSYNEQVF.

This chain connects TRBV5-4 to TRBJ2-7; D remains unclear. CDR3 length equals 15 residues. CDR1 and CDR2 from the germline V gene are SGHNT and YYREEE (reference sequence). The V and J ends lost 4 bases and 0 bases respectively, with 14 bases between them. DNA for the CDR3: TGTGCCAGCAGCCAACCAGGTGCAAGCTCCTACGAGCAGTACTTC. This sequence encodes CASSQPGASSYEQYF.

The chain has TRBV4-1 and TRBJ2-7; D tentatively reads TRBD1 or TRBD2 (5 bases each). This CDR3 is 17 amino acids long. Germline values: CDR1 MGHRA, CDR2 YSYEKL. Trimming removed 3 bases at V and 5 bases at J, with 23 bases between. CDR3 nucleotide sequence: TGCGCCAGCAGCCATCTCATCCGGGACGGCCTTAGGGACGAGCAGTACTTC. Its translation is CASSHLIRDGLRDEQYF.

The chain carries TRBV5-6 and TRBJ2-7; D perhaps matches TRBD2 (5 bases). The better agreement between TRBJ2-5 and the DNA end casts doubt on the J call. The CDR3 length is 15 residues. Looked up from germline, CDR1 is SGHDT and CDR2 is YYEEEE. CDR3 bases: TGTGCCAGCAGCCCGACGAGGCGGGTAGAAGAGACCCAGTACTTC. Its protein is CASSPTRRVEETQYF.

The chain couples TRBV10-1 to TRBJ2-5; 8 bases map to TRBD2. Per germline, CDR1 WNHNN and CDR2 SYGVQD (reference sequence). The CDR3 contains 13 residues. The ends lost 2 bases at V and 11 bases at J; junction bases unmatched: 7. In DNA, the CDR3 is TGCGCCAGCAGTGAGACAGGGCGGGGGGAGCAGTACTTC. Residues: CASSETGRGEQYF.

Notes on this clonotype: A clone one base away is much larger, so this may be a read error. V usage is TRBV29-1 and J usage is TRBJ2-7; TRBD1 matches 11 bases. From germline, CDR1 is SQVTM and CDR2 ANQGSEA. The CDR3 spans 14 residues. CDR3 nucleotides: TGCAGCGTGGCTGGGACAGGGGGTTACTACGGGCAGTACTTC. Translation: CSVAGTGGYYGQYF.

The chain joins TRBV29-1 to TRBJ2-2, with D possibly being TRBD1 or TRBD2 (5 bases each). From germline, CDR1 is SQVTM and CDR2 ANQGSEA. V was clipped by 0 bases and J by 6 bases, with 8 bases between them. The CDR3 loop spans 13 amino acids. CDR3 protein: CSVEDGGAGELFF. Written as DNA, the CDR3 is TGCAGCGTTGAAGATGGGGGTGCCGGGGAGCTGTTTTTT.

CDR3 loop: CASRAQSNEKLFF. In DNA form, the CDR3 reads TGCGCCAGCCGAGCACAGTCTAATGAAAAACTGTTTTTT. This chain uses TRBV5-1 with TRBJ1-4; no firm D call. This CDR3 has 13 amino acids. Germline V gene data show CDR1 as SGHRS and CDR2 as YFSETQ. V lost 7 bases, J lost 3 bases, and 10 bases lay in between.

There are a few counts of this clonotype. DNA for the CDR3: TGTGCCAGCATCCCGCTGGGCTCTGGGGCCAACGTCCTGACTTTC. It encodes CASIPLGSGANVLTF. The chain combines TRBV2 with TRBJ2-6; no definite D call. Germline assignment: CDR1 SNHLY and CDR2 FYNNEI. This CDR3 has 15 residues. V shed 7 bases and J shed 0 bases, with 10 bases lying between them.

On this clonotype itself: A read error may produce the germline difference seen at one junction end. V gene TRBV20-1 combines with J gene TRBJ2-3; TRBD2 aligns across 8 bases. The germline V gene encodes CDR1 DFQATT and CDR2 SNEGSKA (reference sequence). CDR3 size: 14 residues. The CDR3 nucleotides read TGCAGTGCCGGTCCGGGGGGGCGCACAGGTACGCAGTATTTT. Amino acid sequence: CSAGPGGRTGTQYF.

The rearrangement links TRBV4-3 to TRBJ2-3; TRBD2 matches at 11 bases. The J segment lost 3 bases and the V segment lost 1 base, leaving 12 bases of the junction unmatched. The CDR3 has 19 amino acids. Per germline, CDR1 LGHNA and CDR2 YSLEER. CDR3 nucleotide sequence: TGCGCCAGCAGCCAAGGTTTGACTAGCGGGGATGGTCGGACAGATACGCAGTATTTT. This sequence encodes CASSQGLTSGDGRTDTQYF.

This clonotype has a count of ten or more. The genes are TRBV10-3 and TRBJ2-7; 11 nucleotides align to TRBD2. CDR3 size: 16 residues. The trim removed 8 bases at V and 4 bases at J, leaving 13 bases unmatched. The germline CDR1 and CDR2 sequences are ENHRY and SYGVKD. Here the CDR3 reads CAIGTSGRPASYEQYF. DNA for the CDR3: TGTGCCATCGGGACTAGCGGCCGACCGGCATCGTACGAGCAGTACTTC.

As concerns this clonotype: With a much larger clone just one base away, this may be a read error. The V gene is TRBV29-1, the J gene TRBJ2-6; D ambiguous. Germline V CDR1 and CDR2: SQVTM, ANQGSEA. CDR3 length: 15 residues. The CDR3 here is CSVEKGRSEANVLTF. CDR3 sequence (DNA): TGCAGCGTTGAAAAGGGTCGCTCTGAGGCCAACGTCCTGACTTTC.

The chain uses TRBV7-2 and TRBJ2-4; maybe TRBD2 (5 bases). This CDR3 has 12 amino acids. Trimming shortened V by 4 bases and J by 13 bases, and 14 bases separated the two germline ends. CDR1 SGHTA and CDR2 FQGNSA come from the germline V gene. The CDR3 region has the DNA TGTGCCAGCAGCTCATTCGTGAGGGAGCAGTACTTC. It specifies CASSSFVREQYF.

This clonotype occurred a few times. The chain is built from TRBV27 and TRBJ2-5; 8 bases are shared with TRBD1. Near its end, the DNA agrees better with TRBJ2-7, so the J call may be wrong. CDR1 and CDR2 from the germline V gene are MNHEY and SMNVEV (reference sequence). The CDR3 totals 12 residues. Here the CDR3 reads CASRDRDSEQYF. CDR3 DNA sequence: TGTGCCAGCAGGGACAGGGACTCCGAGCAGTACTTC.

The chain employs TRBV29-1 and TRBJ1-1; D may be TRBD1 (6 bases). V lost 4 bases to trimming and J lost 4 bases, with 13 bases between them. Germline V lookup: CDR1 SQVTM, CDR2 ANQGSEA. The CDR3 loop spans 13 amino acids. This chain's CDR3 is CSVGGLLRTEAFF. DNA of the CDR3: TGCAGCGTTGGGGGGCTCTTGCGCACTGAAGCTTTCTTT.

The table lists this clonotype with a few counts. The chain links TRBV5-5 to TRBJ2-5, with D hard to call. Germline V CDR1 and CDR2: SGHKS, YYEKEE (reference sequence). V dropped 3 bases and J dropped 1 base, with 10 bases sitting between them. The length of the CDR3 is 14 residues. The CDR3 DNA sequence: TGTGCCAGCAGCTGGGCCCAGTCCCAAGAGACCCAGTACTTC. This encodes CASSWAQSQETQYF.